This TCR beta chain appears in the sequencing data of a study of T cells in Graves' hyperthyroidism and ophthalmopathy. Study conclusions and caveats: It was a median around seven months before onset that the model predicted ophthalmopathy. Researchers found most expanded thyroid clonotypes above 0.001 in blood as well. Ophthalmopathy and stable hyperthyroidism were separated by a 13 V-J model.

On this clonotype itself: Its specificity is unknown.

Template material for amplifying TCR beta CDR3 regions consisted of RNA transcripts. HTBI primers were used for first-round RT-PCR of the TCR CDR3. TCRdb used MiXCR to reprocess the multiplex PCR reads, holding one entry per CDR3 protein. The sample records 400,000 to 550,000 distinct CDR3 sequences, around 22% being singletons. Exclusion of a patient resulted from uncontrolled infection, other autoimmune disease, pregnancy or lactation. The sample taken for sequencing was blood. The TCR comes from a woman aged 25 to 39 with Graves' ophthalmopathy.

Here the CDR3 DNA reads TGTGCCAGCAAAGGAGGGAACTCCTACGAGCAGTACTTC. Encoded protein: CASKGGNSYEQYF. The V and J genes are TRBV7-2 and TRBJ2-7; D is perhaps TRBD2 (6 bases). This CDR3 comprises 13 residues. In germline, CDR1 is SGHTA, CDR2 FQGNSA. The V and J ends lost 7 bases and 0 bases respectively, with 10 bases between them.